The 3 T cell receptor beta chains below come from one sample, sequenced in a study of T cells after yellow fever vaccination. TCRdb reprocessed the 5' RACE reads with MiXCR, giving one entry per CDR3 protein. The data show 450,000 to 550,000 distinct CDR3 sequences, with roughly 22% seen just once and approximately 16% held by the top ten. The sample in question was PBMCs, obtained 20 to 25 days after the first yellow fever vaccination. The receptors derive from a man aged 18 to 35 who received the YFV17D yellow fever vaccine.

The table lists this clonotype with a few counts. This sequence joins TRBV7-2 and TRBJ2-7; the match to TRBD2 covers 8 bases. Per the germline V gene, CDR1 is SGHTA and CDR2 is FQGNSA. Germline trimming cut 2 bases from V and 6 bases from J; bases unmatched to any gene: 12. This CDR3 has 16 amino acids. The CDR3 coding sequence is TGTGCCAGCAGCTTAATGGGAGAAGCGGGGGTAGGCGAGCAGTACGTC. It yields the protein CASSLMGEAGVGEQYV.

The genes are TRBV7-3 and TRBJ1-5; D might be TRBD1 (5 bases). The germline CDR1 and CDR2 sequences are SGHTA and FQGTGA. The CDR3 runs 15 residues. V lost 5 bases and J 0 bases, leaving 11 bases between the germline ends. Here the CDR3 reads CASSRGRDSNQPQHF. The CDR3, as DNA: TGTGCCAGCAGCCGAGGCAGGGATAGCAATCAGCCCCAGCATTTT. Based on the CDR3 plus reference TRBV7-3 and TRBJ1-5, the full variable domain is GAGVSQTPSNKVTEKGKYVELRCDPISGHTALYWYRQSLGQGPEFLIYFQGTGAADDSGLPNDRFFAVRPEGSVSTLKIQRTERGDSAVYLCASSRGRDSNQPQHFGDGTRLSIL.

The rearrangement joins TRBV12-3 or TRBV12-4 to TRBJ1-1, with D possibly being TRBD1 (5 bases). CDR3 length: 20 residues. Trimming left V 5 bases short and J 4 bases short, with 32 bases between. CDR3 loop: CASSPNPRGVEVRRSTEAFF. CDR3 bases: TGTGCCAGCAGTCCCAACCCGAGGGGCGTAGAAGTCCGACGGAGCACTGAAGCTTTCTTT.